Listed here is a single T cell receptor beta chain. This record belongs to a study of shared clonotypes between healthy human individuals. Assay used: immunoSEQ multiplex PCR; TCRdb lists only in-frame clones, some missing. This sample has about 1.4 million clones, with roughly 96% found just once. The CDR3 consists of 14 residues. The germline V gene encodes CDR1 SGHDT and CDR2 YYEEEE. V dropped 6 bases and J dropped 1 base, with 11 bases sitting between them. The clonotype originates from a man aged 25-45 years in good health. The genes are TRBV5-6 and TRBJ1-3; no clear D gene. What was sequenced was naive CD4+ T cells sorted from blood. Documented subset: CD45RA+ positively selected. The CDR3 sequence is CASIPRGSGNTIYF. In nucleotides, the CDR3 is TGTGCCAGCATCCCTCGGGGTTCTGGAAACACCATATATTTT.